The rows below give T cell receptor beta chains drawn from one sample of a study of cytomegalovirus exposure and HLA in healthy donors. Generated by immunoSEQ multiplex PCR, the TCRdb table keeps only in-frame clones and is missing some. Among around 150,000 clones listed, about 74% were seen once. The sample taken for sequencing was PBMCs. The receptors stem from a man aged 40-49 years in good health and CMV-seronegative. The CDR3 runs from the conserved cysteine through the conserved F or W. Fields, in order: V gene, clone size, J gene, D gene, CDR3 DNA, CDR3 protein. The D gene is left open where the match is weak. Not all rows give a size; the values are once, few, many and, for expanded clones, a class.

>TRBV30|once|TRBJ1-4|-
TGTGCCTGGAGTGTACCAGCAACTAATGAAAAACTGTTTTTT
CAWSVPATNEKLFF
>TRBV30|-|TRBJ1-2|-
TGTGCCTGGGGTGCGAGCTTTAATGGCTACACCTTC
CAWGASFNGYTF
>TRBV4-2|-|TRBJ1-2|-
TGTGCCAGCAGACAAGAGGCTTACTATGGCTACACCTTC
CASRQEAYYGYTF
>TRBV10-3|-|TRBJ1-6|-
TGTGCCATCAGTTCTCTAGACAGGAATTCACCCCTCCACTTT
CAISSLDRNSPLHF
>TRBV29-1|-|TRBJ2-7|TRBD2
TGCAGCGTAACTAGCGTAACTACCTACGAGCAGTACTTC
CSVTSVTTYEQYF
>TRBV7-9|-|TRBJ2-6|-
TGTGCCAGCAGCTTGAACAGGGTGAACTCTGGGGCCAACGTCCTGACTTTC
CASSLNRVNSGANVLTF
>TRBV6-5|-|TRBJ2-7|-
TGTGCCAGCAGTTACGGGGGCAGGTACGAGCAGTACTTC
CASSYGGRYEQYF
>TRBV5-1|-|TRBJ2-5|TRBD1
TGCGCCAGCAGCCCCCGGGACAGTCAAGAGACCCAGTACTTC
CASSPRDSQETQYF
>TRBV7-3|-|TRBJ2-7|TRBD2
TGTGCCAGCAGCTTAAATCGAGCGGGAGTCTACGAGCAGTACTTC
CASSLNRAGVYEQYF
>TRBV2|-|TRBJ2-7|TRBD2
TGTGCCAGCAGGGCGGGACTAGCGGTTTCCTACGAGCAGTACTTC
CASRAGLAVSYEQYF
>TRBV5-1|few|TRBJ2-7|-
TGCGCCAGCAGCTTGTACCCGGACAACTACGAGCAGTACTTC
CASSLYPDNYEQYF
>TRBV4-3|-|TRBJ2-7|-
TGCGCCAGCAGCCAAGTACCCAGAGGGCCTTTCTACGAGCAGTACTTC
CASSQVPRGPFYEQYF
>TRBV2|once|TRBJ1-1|TRBD1
TGTGCCAGCAGAGACGTCCCCCGGACAGGGGGCATTGAAGCTTTCTTT
CASRDVPRTGGIEAFF
>TRBV28|-|TRBJ2-3|TRBD2
TGTGCCAGCAGTTTGGGGATGACTAGCGCGGGGAGGGGCTCAGATACGCAGTATTTT
CASSLGMTSAGRGSDTQYF
>TRBV30|-|TRBJ2-1|TRBD2
TGTGCCTGGAGTACCCCGGCGAGCGGGATCAATGAGCAGTTCTTC
CAWSTPASGINEQFF
>TRBV7-8|-|TRBJ2-5|TRBD2
TGTGCCAGCAGACTTAGCGGGAGGAGAGAGACCCAGTACTTC
CASRLSGRRETQYF
>TRBV6-5|-|TRBJ1-2|TRBD1
TGTGCCAGCAGTTACTCGACAGGGGCTTTGGTCTATGGCTACACCTTC
CASSYSTGALVYGYTF
>TRBV29-1|-|TRBJ1-5|-
TGCAGCGCCGGGACACTCAATCAGCCCCAGCATTTT
CSAGTLNQPQHF
>TRBV19|-|TRBJ1-2|-
TGTGCCAGTAGTCCACCGGAGTACCGTAACTATGGCTACACCTTC
CASSPPEYRNYGYTF